This TCR beta chain stems from a study of shared clonotypes between healthy human individuals. The overall study: Plates per donor: three CD4 naive, three CD4 memory, two CD8 naive, one CD8 memory.

In germline, CDR1 is SGHNT, CDR2 YYREEE (reference sequence). The length of the CDR3 is 16 residues. With V trimmed by 5 bases and J by 7 bases, 17 bases remained unmatched. Turning to this clone: Its target is not known.

Libraries were prepared by immunoSEQ multiplex PCR; TCRdb keeps only in-frame clonotypes and omits some of them. The sample has approximately 2,000,000 clones; less than 95% are singletons. Study results and caveats: Non-shared clonotypes displayed generation probabilities falling below those of clonotypes present in all four donors.

The receptor was isolated from a man aged 18 to 30 in good health. Some clones in this sample may be carry-over from other donors' samples. The specimen sequenced was naive CD4+ T cells from PBMCs. The subset is: CD45RA+ positively selected. The V and J genes are TRBV5-4 and TRBJ1-2; 7 bases agree with TRBD1. The chain's CDR3 is CASSSLQVTGFSGYTF. The CDR3 DNA reads as TGTGCCAGCAGTTCGCTTCAGGTGACAGGGTTTAGTGGCTACACCTTC.